This T cell receptor beta chain was sequenced during a study of CD8 T cells in Susac syndrome. V was cut by 11 bases and J by 2 bases, with 10 bases left in between. Germline assignment: CDR1 LNHDA and CDR2 SQIVND (reference sequence). The CDR3 spans 13 residues. Sequencing of TCR beta drew on CD8+ and CD4+ T cells from blood. The multiple sclerosis controls were treatment-naive patients affected by stable or active relapsing-remitting disease. Negative isolation yielded the CD8+ and CD4+ T cells, while FACS enriched the TEMRA cells. RNA was extracted with the RNeasy kit, and a quantity of roughly 0.45 to 1 ug was reverse transcribed using random hexamers. Across 54 Vbeta and 13 Jbeta, immunoSEQ multiplex PCR amplified TCR beta CDR3. One entry per CDR3 protein results from TCRdb running MiXCR on the immunoSEQ multiplex PCR reads. The sample consists of over 300,000 distinct CDR3 sequences, roughly nine tenths of them appearing once.

The sample consisted of CD4+ T cells from PBMCs. The V gene is TRBV19, the J gene TRBJ2-6; D may be TRBD1 (5 bases). The TCR sequence derives from a human donor with multiple sclerosis. The CDR3 region is CAVGETGANVLTF. CDR3 in DNA: TGTGCCGTAGGGGAAACTGGGGCCAACGTCCTGACTTTC.